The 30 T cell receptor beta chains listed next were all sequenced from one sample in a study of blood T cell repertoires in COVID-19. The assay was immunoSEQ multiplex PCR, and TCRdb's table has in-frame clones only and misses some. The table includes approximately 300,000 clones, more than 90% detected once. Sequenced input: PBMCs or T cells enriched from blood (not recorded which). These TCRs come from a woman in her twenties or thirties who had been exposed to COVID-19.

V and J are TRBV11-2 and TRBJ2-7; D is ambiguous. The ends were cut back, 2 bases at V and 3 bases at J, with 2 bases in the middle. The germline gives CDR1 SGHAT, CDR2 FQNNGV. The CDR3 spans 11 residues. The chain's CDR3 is CASSLYYEQYF. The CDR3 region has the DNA TGTGCCAGCAGCTTATACTACGAGCAGTACTTC.

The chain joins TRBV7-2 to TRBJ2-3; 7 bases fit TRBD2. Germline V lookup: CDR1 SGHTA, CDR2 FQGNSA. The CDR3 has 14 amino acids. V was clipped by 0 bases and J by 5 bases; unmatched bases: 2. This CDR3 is CASSLAGRVDTQYF. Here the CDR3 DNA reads TGTGCCAGCAGCTTAGCGGGGAGGGTAGATACGCAGTATTTT.

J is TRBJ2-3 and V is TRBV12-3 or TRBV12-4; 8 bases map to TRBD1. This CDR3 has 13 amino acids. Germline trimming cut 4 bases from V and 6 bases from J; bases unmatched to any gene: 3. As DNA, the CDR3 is TGTGCCAGCAGTTACCAGGGGGCGGATACGCAGTATTTT. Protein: CASSYQGADTQYF.

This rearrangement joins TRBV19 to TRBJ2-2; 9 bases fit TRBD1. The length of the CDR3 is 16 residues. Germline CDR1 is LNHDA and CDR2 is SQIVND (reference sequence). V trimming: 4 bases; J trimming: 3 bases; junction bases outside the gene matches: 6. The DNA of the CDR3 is TGTGCCAGTAGTACACCGGGACAGGGTGACACCGGGGAGCTGTTTTTT. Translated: CASSTPGQGDTGELFF.

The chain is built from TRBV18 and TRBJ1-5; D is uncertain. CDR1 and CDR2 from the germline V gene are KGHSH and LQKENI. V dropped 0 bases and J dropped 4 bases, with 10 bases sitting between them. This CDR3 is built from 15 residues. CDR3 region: CASSPPGTRNQPQHF. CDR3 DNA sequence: TGTGCCAGCTCACCACCGGGTACTAGGAATCAGCCCCAGCATTTT.

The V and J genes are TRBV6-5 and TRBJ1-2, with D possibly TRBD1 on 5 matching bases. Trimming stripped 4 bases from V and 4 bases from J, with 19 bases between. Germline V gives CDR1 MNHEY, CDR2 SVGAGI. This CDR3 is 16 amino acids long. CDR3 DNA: TGTGCCAGCAGTTCCAACCCGGACACCACCTTCTATGGCTACACCTTC. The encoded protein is CASSSNPDTTFYGYTF.

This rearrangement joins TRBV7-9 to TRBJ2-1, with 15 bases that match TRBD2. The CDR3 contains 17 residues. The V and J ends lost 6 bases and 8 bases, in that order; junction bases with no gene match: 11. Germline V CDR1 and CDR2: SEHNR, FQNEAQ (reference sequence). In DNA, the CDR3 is TGTGCCAGCAGTACTGGACTAGCGGGGGGGCTGAGTTATGAGCAGTTCTTC. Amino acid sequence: CASSTGLAGGLSYEQFF. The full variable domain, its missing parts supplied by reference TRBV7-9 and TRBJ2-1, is DTGVSQNPRHKITKRGQNVTFRCDPISEHNRLYWYRQTLGQGPEFLTYFQNEAQLEKSRLLSDRFSAERPKGSFSTLEIQRTEQGDSAMYLCASSTGLAGGLSYEQFFGPGTRLTVL.

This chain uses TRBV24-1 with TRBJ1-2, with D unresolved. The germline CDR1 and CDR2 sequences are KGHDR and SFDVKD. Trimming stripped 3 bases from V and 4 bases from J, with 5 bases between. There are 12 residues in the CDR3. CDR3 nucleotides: TGTGCCACCAGTGATCCCGGCTATGGCTACACCTTC. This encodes CATSDPGYGYTF.

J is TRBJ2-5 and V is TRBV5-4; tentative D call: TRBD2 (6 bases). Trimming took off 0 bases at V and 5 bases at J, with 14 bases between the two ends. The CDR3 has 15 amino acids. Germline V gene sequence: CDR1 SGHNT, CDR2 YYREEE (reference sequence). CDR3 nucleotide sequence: TGTGCCAGCAGCTTGGGTCGGGGGAGAGGTGAGACCCAGTACTTC. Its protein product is CASSLGRGRGETQYF. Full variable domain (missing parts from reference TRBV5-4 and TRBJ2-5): ETGVTQSPTHLIKTRGQQVTLRCSSQSGHNTVSWYQQALGQGPQFIFQYYREEENGRGNFPPRFSGLQFPNYSSELNVNALELDDSALYLCASSLGRGRGETQYFGPGTRLLVL.

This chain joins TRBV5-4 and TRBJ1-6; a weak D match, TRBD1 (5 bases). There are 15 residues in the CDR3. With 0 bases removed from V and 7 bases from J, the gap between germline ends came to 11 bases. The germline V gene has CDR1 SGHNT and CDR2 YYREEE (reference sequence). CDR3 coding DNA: TGTGCCAGCAGCTTGGGGCAGGGCCCGAATTCACCCCTCCACTTT. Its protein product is CASSLGQGPNSPLHF.

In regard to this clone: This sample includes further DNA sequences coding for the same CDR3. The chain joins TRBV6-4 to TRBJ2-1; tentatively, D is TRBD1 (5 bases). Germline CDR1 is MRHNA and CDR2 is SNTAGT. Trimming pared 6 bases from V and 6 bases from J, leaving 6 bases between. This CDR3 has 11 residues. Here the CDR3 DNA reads TGTGCCAGCAGCCAGGGCAATGAGCAGTTCTTC. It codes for CASSQGNEQFF.

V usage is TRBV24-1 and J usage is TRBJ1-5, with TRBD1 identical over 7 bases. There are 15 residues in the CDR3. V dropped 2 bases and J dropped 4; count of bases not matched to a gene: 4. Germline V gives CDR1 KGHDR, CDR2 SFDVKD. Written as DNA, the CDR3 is TGTGCCACCAGTGATTCGGGACAGAGAAATCAGCCCCAGCATTTT. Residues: CATSDSGQRNQPQHF.

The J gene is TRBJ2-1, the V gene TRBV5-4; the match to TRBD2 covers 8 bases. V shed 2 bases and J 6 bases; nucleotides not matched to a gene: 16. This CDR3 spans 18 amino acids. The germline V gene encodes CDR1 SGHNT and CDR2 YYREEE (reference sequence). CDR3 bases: TGTGCCAGCAGCTTCCGTAGGCTGCGGGGGGCTACCGTCAATGAGCAGTTCTTC. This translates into CASSFRRLRGATVNEQFF.

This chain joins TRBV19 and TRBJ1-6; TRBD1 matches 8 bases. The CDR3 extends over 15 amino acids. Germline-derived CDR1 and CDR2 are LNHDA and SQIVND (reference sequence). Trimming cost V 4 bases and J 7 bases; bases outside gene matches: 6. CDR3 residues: CASSRQGSANSPLHF. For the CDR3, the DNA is TGTGCCAGTAGTAGACAGGGGTCGGCGAATTCACCCCTCCACTTT.

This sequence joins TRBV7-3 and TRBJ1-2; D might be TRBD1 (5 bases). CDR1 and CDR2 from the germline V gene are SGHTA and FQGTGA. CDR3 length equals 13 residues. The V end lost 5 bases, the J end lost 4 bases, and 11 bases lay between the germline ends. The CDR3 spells CASSTDSGYGYTF. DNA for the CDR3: TGTGCCAGCAGCACCGACAGTGGCTATGGCTACACCTTC.

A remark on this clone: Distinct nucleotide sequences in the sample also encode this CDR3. The DNA of the CDR3 is TGCGCCAGCAGCTTGGGCGCCGGGGGGAACACTGAAGCTTTCTTT. Translating it yields CASSLGAGGNTEAFF. The chain couples TRBV5-1 to TRBJ1-1; D perhaps matches TRBD1 (5 bases). The germline V gene has CDR1 SGHRS and CDR2 YFSETQ. V shed 0 bases and J shed 1 base, with 10 bases lying between them. This CDR3 has 15 residues. Filled out from reference TRBV5-1 and TRBJ1-1, the complete variable domain reads KAGVTQTPRYLIKTRGQQVTLSCSPISGHRSVSWYQQTPGQGLQFLFEYFSETQRNKGNFPGRFSGRQFSNSRSEMNVSTLELGDSALYLCASSLGAGGNTEAFFGQGTRLTVV.

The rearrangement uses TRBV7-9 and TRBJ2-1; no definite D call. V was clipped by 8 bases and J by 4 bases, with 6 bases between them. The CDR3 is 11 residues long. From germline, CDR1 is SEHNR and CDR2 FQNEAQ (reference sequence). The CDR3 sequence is CASLAYNEQFF. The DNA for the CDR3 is TGTGCCAGCCTGGCATACAATGAGCAGTTCTTC.

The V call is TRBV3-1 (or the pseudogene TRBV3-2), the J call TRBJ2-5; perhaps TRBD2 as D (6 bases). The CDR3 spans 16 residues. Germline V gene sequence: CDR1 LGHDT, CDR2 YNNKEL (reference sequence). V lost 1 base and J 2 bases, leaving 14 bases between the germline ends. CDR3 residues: CASSQGTTMLQETQYF. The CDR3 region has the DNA TGTGCCAGCAGCCAAGGGACTACGATGTTACAAGAGACCCAGTACTTC.

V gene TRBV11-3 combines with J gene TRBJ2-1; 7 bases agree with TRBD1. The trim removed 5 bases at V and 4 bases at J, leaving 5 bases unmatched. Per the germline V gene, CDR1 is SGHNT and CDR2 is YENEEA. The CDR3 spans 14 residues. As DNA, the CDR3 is TGTGCCAGCAGCCCAGGGGGTGATTACAATGAGCAGTTCTTC. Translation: CASSPGGDYNEQFF. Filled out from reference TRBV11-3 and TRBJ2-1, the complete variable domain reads EAGVVQSPRYKIIEKKQPVAFWCNPISGHNTLYWYLQNLGQGPELLIRYENEEAVDDSQLPKDRFSAERLKGVDSTLKIQPAELGDSAVYLCASSPGGDYNEQFFGPGTRLTVL.

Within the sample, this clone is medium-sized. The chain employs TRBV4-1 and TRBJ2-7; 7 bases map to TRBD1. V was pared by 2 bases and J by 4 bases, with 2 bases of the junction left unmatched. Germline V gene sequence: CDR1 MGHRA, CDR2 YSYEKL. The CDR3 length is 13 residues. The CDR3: CASSQSTGYEQYF. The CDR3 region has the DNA TGCGCCAGCAGCCAATCGACAGGGTACGAGCAGTACTTC.

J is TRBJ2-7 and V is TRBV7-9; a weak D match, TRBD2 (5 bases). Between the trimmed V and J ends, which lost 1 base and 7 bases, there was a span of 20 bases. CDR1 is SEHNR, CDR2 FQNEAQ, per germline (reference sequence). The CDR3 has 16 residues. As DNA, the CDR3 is TGTGCCAGCAGCTTAGGAGCGGCAGCCCGCGGTGGGGAGCAGTACTTC. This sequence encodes CASSLGAAARGGEQYF.

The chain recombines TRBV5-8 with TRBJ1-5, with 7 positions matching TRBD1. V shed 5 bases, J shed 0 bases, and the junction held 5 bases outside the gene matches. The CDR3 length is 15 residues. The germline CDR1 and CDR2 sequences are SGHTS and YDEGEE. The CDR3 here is CASRKGQYSNQPQHF. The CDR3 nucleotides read TGTGCCAGCAGAAAGGGACAGTATAGCAATCAGCCCCAGCATTTT.

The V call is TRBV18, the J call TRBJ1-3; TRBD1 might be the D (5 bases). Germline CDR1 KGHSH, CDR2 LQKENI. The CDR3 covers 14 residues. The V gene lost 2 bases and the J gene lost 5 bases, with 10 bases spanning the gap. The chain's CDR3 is CASSPGQGRNTIYF. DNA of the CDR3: TGTGCCAGCTCACCAGGGCAGGGCAGAAACACCATATATTTT.

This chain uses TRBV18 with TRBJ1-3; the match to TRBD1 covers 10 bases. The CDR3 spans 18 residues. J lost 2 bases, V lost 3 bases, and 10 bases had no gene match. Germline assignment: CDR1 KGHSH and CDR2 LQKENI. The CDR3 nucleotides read TGTGCCAGCTCACCTCCGGGACAGGGGATTCTGGCTGGAAACACCATATATTTT. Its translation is CASSPPGQGILAGNTIYF. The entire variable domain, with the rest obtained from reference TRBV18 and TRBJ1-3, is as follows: NAGVMQNPRHLVRRRGQEARLRCSPMKGHSHVYWYRQLPEEGLKFMVYLQKENIIDESGMPKERFSAEFPKEGPSILRIQQVVRGDSAAYFCASSPPGQGILAGNTIYFGEGSWLTVV.

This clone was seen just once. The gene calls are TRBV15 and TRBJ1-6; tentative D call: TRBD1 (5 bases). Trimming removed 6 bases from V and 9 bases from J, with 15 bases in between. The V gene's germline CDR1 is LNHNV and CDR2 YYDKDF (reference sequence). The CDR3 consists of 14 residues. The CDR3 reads CATRKDKDTSPLHF. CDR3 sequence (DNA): TGTGCCACCAGAAAGGACAAGGACACTTCACCCCTCCACTTT.

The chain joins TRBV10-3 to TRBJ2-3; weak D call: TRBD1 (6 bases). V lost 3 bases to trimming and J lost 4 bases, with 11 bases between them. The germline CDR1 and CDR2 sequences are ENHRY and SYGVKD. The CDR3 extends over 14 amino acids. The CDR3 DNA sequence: TGTGCCATCAGTGACAGGGGAAGCGCAGATACGCAGTATTTT. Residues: CAISDRGSADTQYF.

The CDR3 sequence is CASSPRGSNYGYTF. CDR3 DNA sequence: TGTGCCAGCAGCCCGCGTGGTTCTAACTATGGCTACACCTTC. J is TRBJ1-2 and V is TRBV7-9; D not certain. The CDR3 covers 14 residues. Germline CDR1 SEHNR, CDR2 FQNEAQ (reference sequence). Trimming took off 5 bases at V and 0 bases at J, with 10 bases between the two ends.

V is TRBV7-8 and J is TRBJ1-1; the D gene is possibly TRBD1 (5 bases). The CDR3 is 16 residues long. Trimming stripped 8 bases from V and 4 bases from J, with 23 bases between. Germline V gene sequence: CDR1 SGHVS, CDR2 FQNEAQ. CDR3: CASREGRGRRGTEAFF. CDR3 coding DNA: TGTGCCAGCCGCGAAGGGAGGGGAAGGCGAGGCACTGAAGCTTTCTTT.

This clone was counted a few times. The CDR3: CASSLIGQMGTEAFF. The CDR3 DNA follows: TGTGCCAGCAGCTTAATCGGACAAATGGGCACTGAAGCTTTCTTT. The V gene is TRBV11-2, the J gene TRBJ1-1, with D possibly being TRBD1 (5 bases). This CDR3 is built from 15 residues. The V end was cut by 2 bases, the J end by 4 bases, with 14 bases between. Per germline, CDR1 SGHAT and CDR2 FQNNGV.

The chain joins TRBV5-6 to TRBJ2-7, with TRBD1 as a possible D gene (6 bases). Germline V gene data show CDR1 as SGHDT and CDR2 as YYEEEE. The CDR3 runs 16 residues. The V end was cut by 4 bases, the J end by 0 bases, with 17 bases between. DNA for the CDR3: TGTGCCAGCAGCCCTACCGGGACACGAAGCTCCTACGAGCAGTACTTC. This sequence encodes CASSPTGTRSSYEQYF.